Listed here are 15 T cell receptor beta chains from one sample, sequenced in a study of beta chain features in type 1 diabetes (dated 2018 in TCRdb). The full study reports these points: A moderate but significant shortening of TCRB CDR3 length was observed in type 1 diabetes patients in all four CD4+ subsets.

No antigen has been assigned to these receptors. The receptor library was made with the immunoSEQ multiplex PCR assay. The High Capacity cDNA Reverse Transcription Kit was used to reverse transcribe all of the isolated RNA, meaning that expressed TCRB transcripts were what got sequenced. Held by TCRdb, this immuneACCESS table contains in-frame sequences only and omits some clones. Under half of the omission traces to an unresolved V gene where checked; the cause of the rest is unknown. The sample table shows tens of thousands of clones, and about three fifths are seen once. The top ten constitute under 0.3% of the sample. The specimen was stem cell memory CD4+ T cells from blood. The meaning of the sample's cell subset or site label: stem cell-like memory CD4+ T cells. The receptors were gathered from a woman aged 25 to 39 with type 1 diabetes.

This rearrangement joins TRBV7-6 to TRBJ2-3, with TRBD2 as a possible D gene (6 bases). This CDR3 is built from 12 residues. Trimming cost V 5 bases and J 15 bases, with 18 bases left between them. Germline lookup yields CDR1 SGHVS and CDR2 FNYEAQ. The CDR3 sequence is CASSPIPGTRYF. The CDR3, as DNA: TGTGCCAGCAGCCCCATCCCTGGGACTCGATATTTT.

The chain has TRBV6-1 and TRBJ2-7, with TRBD2 as a possible D gene (5 bases). The germline CDR1 and CDR2 sequences are MNHNS and SASEGT. The CDR3 totals 14 residues. The germline V and J ends were trimmed by 3 bases and 3 bases, with 12 bases remaining between them. The CDR3 here is CASSDSDGNYEQYF. The CDR3 DNA reads as TGTGCCAGCAGTGATTCGGACGGGAACTACGAGCAGTACTTC.

The chain has TRBV6-1 and TRBJ1-1; D call uncertain. Germline lookup yields CDR1 MNHNS and CDR2 SASEGT. Trimming pared 4 bases from V and 5 bases from J, leaving 14 bases between. The CDR3 totals 14 residues. The CDR3 protein is CASSAKGRGTEAFF. The CDR3 region has the DNA TGTGCCAGCAGTGCCAAAGGGAGAGGGACTGAAGCTTTCTTT.

Notes on this clone: The same CDR3 can be traced to other DNA sequences in this sample. This chain links TRBV7-9 with TRBJ2-7; D is unresolved. CDR3 length equals 11 residues. V lost 5 bases to trimming and J lost 4 bases, with 6 bases between them. CDR1 SEHNR and CDR2 FQNEAQ come from the germline V gene (reference sequence). As DNA, the CDR3 is TGTGCCAGCAGCCCCGGGTACGAGCAGTACTTC. The encoded protein is CASSPGYEQYF. The complete variable domain, with remaining parts taken from reference TRBV7-9 and TRBJ2-7, reads DTGVSQNPRHKITKRGQNVTFRCDPISEHNRLYWYRQTLGQGPEFLTYFQNEAQLEKSRLLSDRFSAERPKGSFSTLEIQRTEQGDSAMYLCASSPGYEQYFGPGTRLTVT.

CDR3 nucleotide sequence: TGTGCCAGCAGTTTACAGGGTGCAAGCGCGCCTAACTATGGCTACACCTTC. Encoded protein: CASSLQGASAPNYGYTF. V gene TRBV27 combines with J gene TRBJ1-2, with D possibly matching TRBD1 (5 bases). The V gene lost 2 bases and the J gene lost 0 bases, with 16 bases spanning the gap. This CDR3 contains 17 residues. Germline CDR1 is MNHEY and CDR2 is SMNVEV (reference sequence).

The chain combines TRBV27 with TRBJ2-3; TRBD2 aligns across 10 bases. Germline V gene lookup returns CDR1 MNHEY and CDR2 SMNVEV (reference sequence). Germline trimming cut 2 bases from V and 5 bases from J; bases unmatched to any gene: 4. The CDR3 runs to 15 residues. The CDR3 region is CASSLTSGKGDTQYF. DNA of the CDR3: TGTGCCAGCAGTTTAACTAGCGGGAAAGGAGATACGCAGTATTTT.

In its sample, this clone was seen a few times. This sequence joins TRBV7-9 and TRBJ2-7; D possibly corresponds to TRBD1 (6 bases). The CDR3 totals 14 residues. Germline V CDR1 and CDR2: SEHNR, FQNEAQ (reference sequence). The V end was cut by 1 base, the J end by 1 base, with 8 bases between. CDR3 in DNA: TGTGCCAGCAGCTTAGGGACAGTTTCCTACGAGCAGTACTTC. Its translation is CASSLGTVSYEQYF.

This chain uses TRBV9 with TRBJ2-5, with 10 positions matching TRBD2. CDR1 and CDR2 from the germline V gene are SGDLS and YYNGEE. V lost 4 bases to trimming and J lost 1 base; unmatched junction nucleotides: 10. This CDR3 region has 17 residues. The CDR3 region is CASSPTSGVMAQETQYF. The CDR3 DNA reads TGTGCCAGCAGCCCAACTAGCGGGGTCATGGCCCAAGAGACCCAGTACTTC.

This clone showed up just a few times. The J gene is TRBJ1-1, the V gene TRBV29-1; D ambiguous. The CDR3 has 14 amino acids. Trimming left V 2 bases short and J 5 bases short, with 15 bases between. Germline values: CDR1 SQVTM, CDR2 ANQGSEA. The DNA for the CDR3 is TGCAGCGTTGAATCCTCCAGGTCCCCGACTGAAGCTTTCTTT. As protein: CSVESSRSPTEAFF. Based on the CDR3 plus reference TRBV29-1 and TRBJ1-1, the full variable domain is SAVISQKPSRDICQRGTSLTIQCQVDSQVTMMFWYRQQPGQSLTLIATANQGSEATYESGFVIDKFPISRPNLTFSTLTVSNMSPEDSSIYLCSVESSRSPTEAFFGQGTRLTVV.

The chain joins TRBV7-9 to TRBJ1-6; D remains unclear. CDR1 is SEHNR and CDR2 is FQNEAQ in the germline V gene (reference sequence). V was pared by 1 base and J by 8 bases, with 6 bases between. CDR3 length equals 13 residues. The CDR3 protein is CASSLGGDSPLHF. CDR3 sequence (DNA): TGTGCCAGCAGCTTAGGAGGCGATTCACCCCTCCACTTT.

This rearrangement joins TRBV19 to TRBJ1-2; D might be TRBD1 (5 bases). Germline CDR1 reads LNHDA; CDR2 reads SQIVND (reference sequence). There are 14 residues in the CDR3. The V end was cut by 1 base, the J end by 11 bases, with 17 bases between. The DNA of the CDR3 is TGTGCCAGTAGTATAGGGGACTCGAGGGGAAAGTACACCTTC. This gives the protein CASSIGDSRGKYTF. The entire variable domain, with the rest obtained from reference TRBV19 and TRBJ1-2, is as follows: DGGITQSPKYLFRKEGQNVTLSCEQNLNHDAMYWYRQDPGQGLRLIYYSQIVNDFQKGDIAEGYSVSREKKESFPLTVTSAQKNPTAFYLCASSIGDSRGKYTFGSGTRLTVV.

This chain joins TRBV7-9 and TRBJ1-1; D is unresolved. V lost 5 bases, J lost 4 bases, and 11 bases lay in between. CDR1 and CDR2 from the germline V gene are SEHNR and FQNEAQ (reference sequence). This CDR3 has 13 residues. CDR3 amino acids: CASSLDGGTEAFF. The CDR3 nucleotides are TGTGCCAGCAGCCTCGATGGAGGCACTGAAGCTTTCTTT.

The chain is built from TRBV12-5 and TRBJ2-3; unclear D gene. This CDR3 spans 12 amino acids. The germline CDR1 and CDR2 sequences are LGHNT and FRNRAP. V was cut by 8 bases and J by 3 bases, with 9 bases left in between. The DNA of the CDR3 is TGTGCTAGTCGCGGCTCTACAGATACGCAGTATTTT. Translated: CASRGSTDTQYF.

V gene TRBV29-1 combines with J gene TRBJ1-1; the match to TRBD1 covers 9 bases. V dropped 6 bases and J dropped 6; count of bases not matched to a gene: 5. Germline V gives CDR1 SQVTM, CDR2 ANQGSEA. CDR3 length: 12 residues. The CDR3 sequence is CSVNRGRPEAFF. Written as DNA, the CDR3 is TGCAGCGTCAACAGGGGGCGGCCTGAAGCTTTCTTT.

Only one count was recorded for this clone. The gene calls are TRBV5-1 and TRBJ2-1, with a possible D match to TRBD2 (6 bases). In germline, CDR1 is SGHRS, CDR2 YFSETQ. Trimming took 1 base from V and 1 from J, leaving 9 bases between them. The CDR3 length is 15 residues. The CDR3 sequence: CASSLSAGSYNEQFF. CDR3 DNA sequence: TGCGCCAGCAGCTTGTCTGCGGGGTCCTACAATGAGCAGTTCTTC.